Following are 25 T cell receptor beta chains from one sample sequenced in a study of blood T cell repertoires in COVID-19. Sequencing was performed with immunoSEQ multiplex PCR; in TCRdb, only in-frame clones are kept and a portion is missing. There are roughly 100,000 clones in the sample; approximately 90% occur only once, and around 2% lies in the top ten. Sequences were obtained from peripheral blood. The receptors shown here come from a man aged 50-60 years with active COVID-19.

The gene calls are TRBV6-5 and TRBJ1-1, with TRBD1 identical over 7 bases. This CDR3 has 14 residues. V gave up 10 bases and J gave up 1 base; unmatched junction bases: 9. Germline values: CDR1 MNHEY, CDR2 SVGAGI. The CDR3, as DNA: TGTGCCAACCAGGCAGGGGGTAGGAACACTGAAGCTTTCTTT. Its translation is CANQAGGRNTEAFF.

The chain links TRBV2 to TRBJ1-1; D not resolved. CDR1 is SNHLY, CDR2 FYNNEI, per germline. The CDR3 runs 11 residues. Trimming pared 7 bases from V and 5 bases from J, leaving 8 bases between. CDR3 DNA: TGTGCCAGCATTACGGGGACTGAAGCTTTCTTT. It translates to CASITGTEAFF.

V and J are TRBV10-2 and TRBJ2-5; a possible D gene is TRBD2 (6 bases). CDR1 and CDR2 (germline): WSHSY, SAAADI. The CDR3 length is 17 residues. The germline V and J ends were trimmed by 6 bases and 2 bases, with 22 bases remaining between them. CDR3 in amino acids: CASRRQGLTKSQETQYF. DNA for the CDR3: TGCGCCAGCAGACGACAAGGACTAACCAAGTCACAAGAGACCCAGTACTTC.

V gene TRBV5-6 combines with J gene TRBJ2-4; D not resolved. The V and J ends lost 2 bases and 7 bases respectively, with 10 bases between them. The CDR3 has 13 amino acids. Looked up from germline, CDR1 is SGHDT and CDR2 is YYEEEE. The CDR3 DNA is TGTGCCAGCAGCTTAACCTCGGAGAACATTCAGTACTTC. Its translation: CASSLTSENIQYF.

CDR3 bases: TGTGCCAGTAGTATGGTCGGGGGGGCCACCGGGGAGCTGTTTTTT. Translated: CASSMVGGATGELFF. V gene TRBV19 combines with J gene TRBJ2-2, with 8 bases identical to TRBD2. J gave up 4 bases and V 3 bases, and 4 bases lay outside the gene matches. CDR3 length equals 15 residues. Germline V gene data show CDR1 as LNHDA and CDR2 as SQIVND (reference sequence).

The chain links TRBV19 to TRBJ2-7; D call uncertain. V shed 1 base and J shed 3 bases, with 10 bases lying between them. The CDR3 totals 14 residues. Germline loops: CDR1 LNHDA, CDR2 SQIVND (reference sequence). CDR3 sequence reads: CASSIGGKNYEQYF. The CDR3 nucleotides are TGTGCCAGTAGTATAGGTGGCAAAAACTACGAGCAGTACTTC.

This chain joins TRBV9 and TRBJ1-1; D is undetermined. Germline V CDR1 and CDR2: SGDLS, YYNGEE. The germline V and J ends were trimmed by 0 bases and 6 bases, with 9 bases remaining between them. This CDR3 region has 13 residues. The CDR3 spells CASSVVGVAEAFF. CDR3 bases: TGTGCCAGCAGCGTAGTCGGGGTTGCTGAAGCTTTCTTT.

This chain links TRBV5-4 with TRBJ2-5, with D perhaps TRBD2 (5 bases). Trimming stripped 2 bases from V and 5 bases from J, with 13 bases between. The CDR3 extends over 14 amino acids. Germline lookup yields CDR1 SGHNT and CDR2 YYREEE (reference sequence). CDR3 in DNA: TGTGCCAGCAGCTTCCAGGAGGCTGGTGAGACCCAGTACTTC. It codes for CASSFQEAGETQYF.

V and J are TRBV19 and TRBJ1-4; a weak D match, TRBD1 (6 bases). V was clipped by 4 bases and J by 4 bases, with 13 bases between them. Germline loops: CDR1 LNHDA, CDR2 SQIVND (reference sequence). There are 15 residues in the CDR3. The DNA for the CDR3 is TGTGCCAGTAGTACCGGACAGTCCTTTAATGAAAAACTGTTTTTT. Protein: CASSTGQSFNEKLFF.

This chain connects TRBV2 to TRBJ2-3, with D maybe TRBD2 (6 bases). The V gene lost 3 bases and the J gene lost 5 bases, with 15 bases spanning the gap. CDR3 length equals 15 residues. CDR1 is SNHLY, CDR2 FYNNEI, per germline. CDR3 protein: CASSDFRERGDTQYF. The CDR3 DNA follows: TGTGCCAGCAGTGATTTTCGGGAGAGAGGAGATACGCAGTATTTT.

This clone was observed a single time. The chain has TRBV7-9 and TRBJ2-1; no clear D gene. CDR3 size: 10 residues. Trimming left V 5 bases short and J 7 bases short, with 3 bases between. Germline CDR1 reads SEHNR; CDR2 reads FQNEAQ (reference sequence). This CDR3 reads CASSPNEQFF. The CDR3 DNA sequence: TGTGCCAGCAGCCCTAATGAGCAGTTCTTC. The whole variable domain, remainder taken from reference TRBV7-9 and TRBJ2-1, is DTGVSQNPRHKITKRGQNVTFRCDPISEHNRLYWYRQTLGQGPEFLTYFQNEAQLEKSRLLSDRFSAERPKGSFSTLEIQRTEQGDSAMYLCASSPNEQFFGPGTRLTVL.

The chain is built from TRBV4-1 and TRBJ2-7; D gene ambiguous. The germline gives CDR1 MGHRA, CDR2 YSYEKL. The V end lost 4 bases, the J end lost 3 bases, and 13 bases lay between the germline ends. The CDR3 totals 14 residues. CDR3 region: CASSRAIIDYEQYF. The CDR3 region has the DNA TGCGCCAGCAGCCGAGCCATCATTGACTACGAGCAGTACTTC.

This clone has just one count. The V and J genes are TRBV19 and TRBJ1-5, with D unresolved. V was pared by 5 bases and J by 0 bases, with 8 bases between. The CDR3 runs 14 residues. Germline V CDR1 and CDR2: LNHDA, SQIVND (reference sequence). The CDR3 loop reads CASSLEYSNQPQHF. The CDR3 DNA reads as TGTGCCAGTAGTCTTGAGTATAGCAATCAGCCCCAGCATTTT.

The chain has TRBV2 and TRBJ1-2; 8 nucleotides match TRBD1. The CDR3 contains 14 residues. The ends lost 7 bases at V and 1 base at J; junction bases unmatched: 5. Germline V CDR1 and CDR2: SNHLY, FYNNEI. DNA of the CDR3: TGTGCCAGCATCTGGGACAGGAATAACTATGGCTACACCTTC. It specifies CASIWDRNNYGYTF.

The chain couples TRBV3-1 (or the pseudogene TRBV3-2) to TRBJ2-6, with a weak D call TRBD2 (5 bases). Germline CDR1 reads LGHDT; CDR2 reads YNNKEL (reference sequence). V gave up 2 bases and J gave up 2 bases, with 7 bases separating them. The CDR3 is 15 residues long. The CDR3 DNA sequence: TGTGCCAGCAGCCAAAGACTAACTGGGGCCAACGTCCTGACTTTC. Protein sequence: CASSQRLTGANVLTF.

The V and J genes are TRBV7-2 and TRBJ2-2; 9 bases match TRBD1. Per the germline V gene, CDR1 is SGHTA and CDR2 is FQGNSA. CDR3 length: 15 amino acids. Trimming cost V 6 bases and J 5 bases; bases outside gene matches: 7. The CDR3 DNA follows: TGTGCCAGCAGACCCGGGACAGGGCGGACCGGGGAGCTGTTTTTT. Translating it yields CASRPGTGRTGELFF. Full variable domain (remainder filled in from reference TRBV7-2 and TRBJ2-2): GAGVSQSPSNKVTEKGKDVELRCDPISGHTALYWYRQSLGQGLEFLIYFQGNSAPDKSGLPSDRFSAERTGGSVSTLTIQRTQQEDSAVYLCASRPGTGRTGELFFGEGSRLTVL.

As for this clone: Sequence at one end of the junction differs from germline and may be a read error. The chain's CDR3 is CASSIDLSGGSFNEQFF. The CDR3 DNA sequence: TGTGCCAGTAGTATAGATCTAAGCGGGGGGTCCTTCAATGAGCAGTTCTTC. The chain recombines TRBV19 with TRBJ2-1; 9 bases map to TRBD2. Germline V gives CDR1 LNHDA, CDR2 SQIVND (reference sequence). CDR3 length: 17 residues.

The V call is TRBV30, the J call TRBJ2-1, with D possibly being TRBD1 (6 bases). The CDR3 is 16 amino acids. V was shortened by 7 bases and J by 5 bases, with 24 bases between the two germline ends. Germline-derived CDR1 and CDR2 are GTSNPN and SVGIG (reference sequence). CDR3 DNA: TGTGCCTCCCTGCCCCGTCGGGACATCATTAACAATGAGCAGTTCTTC. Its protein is CASLPRRDIINNEQFF.

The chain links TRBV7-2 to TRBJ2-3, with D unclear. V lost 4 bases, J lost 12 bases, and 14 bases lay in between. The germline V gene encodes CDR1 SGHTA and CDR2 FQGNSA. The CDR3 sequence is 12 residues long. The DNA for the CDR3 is TGTGCCAGCAGCTCCGACGAGCAGCGACAGTATTTT. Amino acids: CASSSDEQRQYF.

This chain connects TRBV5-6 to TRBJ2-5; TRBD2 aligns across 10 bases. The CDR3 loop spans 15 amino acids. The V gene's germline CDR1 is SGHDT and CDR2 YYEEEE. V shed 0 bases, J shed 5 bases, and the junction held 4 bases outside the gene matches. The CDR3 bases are TGTGCCAGCAGCTTGGTGGGACTAGCGATGGAGACCCAGTACTTC. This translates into CASSLVGLAMETQYF.

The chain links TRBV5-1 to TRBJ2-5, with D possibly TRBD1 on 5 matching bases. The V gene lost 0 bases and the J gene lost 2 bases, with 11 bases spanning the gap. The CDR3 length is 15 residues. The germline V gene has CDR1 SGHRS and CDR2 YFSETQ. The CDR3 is CASSLGGAIQETQYF. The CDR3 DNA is TGCGCCAGCAGCTTGGGTGGGGCGATACAAGAGACCCAGTACTTC.

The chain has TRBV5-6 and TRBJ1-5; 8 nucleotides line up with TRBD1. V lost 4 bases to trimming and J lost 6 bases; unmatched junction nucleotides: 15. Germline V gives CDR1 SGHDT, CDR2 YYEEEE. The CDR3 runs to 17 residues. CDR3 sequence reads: CASSRRPQTGDGQPQHF. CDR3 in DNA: TGTGCCAGCAGCCGGAGACCCCAGACAGGGGACGGTCAGCCCCAGCATTTT. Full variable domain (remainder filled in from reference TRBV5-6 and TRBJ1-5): DAGVTQSPTHLIKTRGQQVTLRCSPKSGHDTVSWYQQALGQGPQFIFQYYEEEERQRGNFPDRFSGHQFPNYSSELNVNALLLGDSALYLCASSRRPQTGDGQPQHFGDGTRLSIL.

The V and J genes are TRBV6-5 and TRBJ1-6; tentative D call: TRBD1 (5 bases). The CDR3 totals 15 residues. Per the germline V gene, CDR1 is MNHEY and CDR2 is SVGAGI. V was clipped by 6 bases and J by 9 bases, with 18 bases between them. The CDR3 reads CASSPLGTTGSPLHF. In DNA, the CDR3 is TGTGCCAGCAGCCCCCTCGGGACTACGGGTTCACCCCTCCACTTT.

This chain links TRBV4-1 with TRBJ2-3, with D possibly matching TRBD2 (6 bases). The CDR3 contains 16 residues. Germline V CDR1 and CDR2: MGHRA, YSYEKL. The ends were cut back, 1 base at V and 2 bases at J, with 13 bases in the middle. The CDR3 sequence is CASSQGVGLDTDTQYF. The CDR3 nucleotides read TGCGCCAGCAGCCAAGGGGTGGGACTGGACACAGATACGCAGTATTTT.

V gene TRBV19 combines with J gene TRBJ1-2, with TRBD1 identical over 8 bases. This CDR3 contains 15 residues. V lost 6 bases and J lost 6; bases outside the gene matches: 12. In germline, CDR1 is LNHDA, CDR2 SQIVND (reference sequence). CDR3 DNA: TGTGCCAGTAGGACCCCAGGGGGCGGTCAAAATGGCTACACCTTC. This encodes CASRTPGGGQNGYTF. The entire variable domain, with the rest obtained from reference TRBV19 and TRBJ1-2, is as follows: DGGITQSPKYLFRKEGQNVTLSCEQNLNHDAMYWYRQDPGQGLRLIYYSQIVNDFQKGDIAEGYSVSREKKESFPLTVTSAQKNPTAFYLCASRTPGGGQNGYTFGSGTRLTVV.